This T cell receptor beta chain was sequenced during a study of blood T cell repertoires in COVID-19. Study context: There were acute and convalescent COVID-19 samples, and they came from the United States, Italy and Spain.

Study processing details: Cell counts per sample came from amplifying reference gene primers. The table came from immunoSEQ multiplex PCR; TCRdb's copy has only in-frame clones and leaves some out. V, J and clone size derive from that table, while D and trimming were established from the DNA sequence. The sample has 350,000 to 450,000 clones; around nine tenths are singletons. Germline values: CDR1 SGDLS, CDR2 YYNGEE. There are 13 residues in the CDR3. V shed 4 bases and J 10 bases; nucleotides not matched to a gene: 3. The receptor's source is a human donor in a cohort sampled during active COVID-19. The specimen was peripheral blood. This sequence joins TRBV9 and TRBJ2-1; TRBD2 aligns across 12 bases. CDR3 in DNA: TGTGCCAGCAGCCCGGGACTAGCGGGCGAGCAGTTCTTC. It encodes CASSPGLAGEQFF. The full variable domain, its missing parts supplied by reference TRBV9 and TRBJ2-1, is DSGVTQTPKHLITATGQRVTLRCSPRSGDLSVYWYQQSLDQGLQFLIQYYNGEERAKGNILERFSAQQFPDLHSELNLSSLELGDSALYFCASSPGLAGEQFFGPGTRLTVL.